The next 18 T cell receptor beta chains were all read from a single sample in a study of post-analysis software for immune sequencing data. Study-level findings and limits: Controls showed lower frequencies than patients for 5 or 6 TRBV segments, and TRBV5-6, TRBV5-1 and TRBV20-1 were among these.

TCR beta cDNA libraries included unique molecular identifiers. TCRdb analysed the PCR reads with MiXCR anew, one entry per CDR3 protein. Of approximately 570,000 distinct CDR3 sequences detected, about 40% appear once; the ten largest clones hold under 2%. Antigens of these TCRs are unknown. Material for sequencing was blood. All receptors come from a girl aged 10 to 17 with multiple sclerosis.

This clonotype turned up a few times. The chain employs TRBV5-1 and TRBJ1-2; D is possibly TRBD1 (5 bases). Germline CDR1 reads SGHRS; CDR2 reads YFSETQ. The CDR3 is made up of 13 amino acids. Deletions cut 3 bases from V and 6 bases from J, with 12 bases between. As DNA, the CDR3 is TGCGCCAGCAGCTCGCATTCGGGGGATGGCTACACCTTC. Its translation is CASSSHSGDGYTF.

This clonotype was observed a few times. V and J are TRBV12-3 or TRBV12-4 and TRBJ1-2; the D is unclear. The CDR3 covers 14 residues. V was clipped by 5 bases and J by 6 bases, with 16 bases between them. The CDR3 bases are TGTGCCAGCAGTCCGCCCGACAACGTAAATGGCTACACCTTC. Translated: CASSPPDNVNGYTF.

This clonotype has more than one count but fewer than ten. The V and J genes are TRBV4-2 and TRBJ2-3; the match to TRBD2 covers 8 bases. The CDR3 loop spans 16 amino acids. Trimming at V came to 0 bases and at J to 3 bases, leaving 5 bases not matched to a gene. CDR1 is LGHNA and CDR2 is YNFKEQ in the germline V gene. This chain's CDR3 is CASSQDTAGATDTQYF. The CDR3 DNA sequence: TGTGCCAGCAGCCAAGATACAGCGGGAGCGACAGATACGCAGTATTTT.

The chain joins TRBV5-1 to TRBJ1-6, with TRBD1 identical over 11 bases. Losses at the gene ends were 4 bases for V and 8 bases for J; bases not matched to a gene: 2. The CDR3 contains 14 residues. Germline lookup yields CDR1 SGHRS and CDR2 YFSETQ. The CDR3 sequence: CASSGTGGDSPLHF. The CDR3 DNA sequence: TGCGCCAGCAGCGGGACAGGGGGGGATTCACCCCTCCACTTT.

The chain is built from TRBV5-1 and TRBJ2-1; D is unresolved. The CDR3 runs 17 residues. Trimming stripped 0 bases from V and 5 bases from J, with 18 bases between. Germline values: CDR1 SGHRS, CDR2 YFSETQ. The DNA of the CDR3 is TGCGCCAGCAGCTTGGATTTTCGAGCCTCCCCACACAATGAGCAGTTCTTC. Protein: CASSLDFRASPHNEQFF.

This chain uses TRBV5-5 with TRBJ2-3, with 9 bases matching TRBD2. V lost 1 base and J lost 6; bases outside the gene matches: 15. The CDR3 has 18 amino acids. Germline CDR1 is SGHKS and CDR2 is YYEKEE (reference sequence). The DNA for the CDR3 is TGTGCCAGCAGCTTGATTAGCGGGAGTGGGACCGCCCCGGATACGCAGTATTTT. Amino acids: CASSLISGSGTAPDTQYF.

This chain uses TRBV12-3 or TRBV12-4 with TRBJ2-3; D may match TRBD1 or TRBD2 (6 bases each). The CDR3 consists of 16 residues. V gave up 6 bases and J gave up 3 bases, with 19 bases separating them. In nucleotides, the CDR3 is TGTGCCAGCAGCCCCGGACTCGGAGGGGGGACAGATACGCAGTATTTT. Encoded protein: CASSPGLGGGTDTQYF.

Only a few counts were recorded for this clonotype. V and J are TRBV10-3 and TRBJ2-1; 8 nucleotides line up with TRBD1. With 6 bases clipped from V and 5 bases from J, the junction kept 0 bases outside the gene matches. Germline CDR1 and CDR2: ENHRY and SYGVKD. The CDR3 sequence is 12 residues long. The CDR3 loop is CAIRDRDNEQFF. The CDR3 bases are TGTGCCATCAGGGACAGGGACAATGAGCAGTTCTTC.

The chain has TRBV12-3 or TRBV12-4 and TRBJ2-7; perhaps TRBD2 as D (5 bases). The CDR3 has 12 residues. With 5 bases removed from V and 5 bases from J, the gap between germline ends came to 10 bases. The CDR3 DNA reads TGTGCCAGCAGTACGGGGTATGACGAGCAGTACTTC. Protein product: CASSTGYDEQYF.

This rearrangement joins TRBV5-6 to TRBJ1-1; TRBD1 matches at 11 bases. CDR3 size: 15 residues. V lost 5 bases and J lost 5; bases outside the gene matches: 8. Germline V gene lookup returns CDR1 SGHDT and CDR2 YYEEEE. The CDR3 spells CASSPRTGGRTEAFF. Here the CDR3 DNA reads TGTGCCAGCAGTCCCCGGACAGGGGGCCGGACTGAAGCTTTCTTT.

This clonotype was found many times. This chain uses TRBV10-3 with TRBJ2-1; TRBD2 is a possible D gene (6 bases). The CDR3 is made up of 14 amino acids. Trimming cost V 6 bases and J 5 bases, with 14 bases left between them. CDR1 and CDR2 from the germline V gene are ENHRY and SYGVKD. CDR3 in DNA: TGTGCCATCAGGGATAGGACTATACACAATGAGCAGTTCTTC. Protein product: CAIRDRTIHNEQFF.

For this clonotype: The junction departs from the called germline gene at one end, perhaps through a read error. V and J are TRBV6-6 and TRBJ2-3; D may match TRBD1 or TRBD2 (5 bases each). This CDR3 region has 15 residues. The germline V gene encodes CDR1 MNHNY and CDR2 SVGAGI (reference sequence). DNA for the CDR3: TGTGCCAGCATCGGCAGGGCAGAGGTGGGAGATATGCAGTATTTT. Its translation: CASIGRAEVGDMQYF.

The chain couples TRBV5-6 to TRBJ2-5, with 9 bases matching TRBD2. Trimming took 5 bases from V and 5 from J; bases not matched to a gene: 10. CDR3 length: 15 amino acids. Germline V CDR1 and CDR2: SGHDT, YYEEEE. Here the CDR3 DNA reads TGTGCCAGCAGTTTACGTAGCGGGAGCGGTGAGACCCAGTACTTC. Its protein product is CASSLRSGSGETQYF. Looking up the rest from reference TRBV5-6 and TRBJ2-5 gives the full variable domain: DAGVTQSPTHLIKTRGQQVTLRCSPKSGHDTVSWYQQALGQGPQFIFQYYEEEERQRGNFPDRFSGHQFPNYSSELNVNALLLGDSALYLCASSLRSGSGETQYFGPGTRLLVL.

The sample holds a few counts of this clonotype. The chain uses TRBV5-4 and TRBJ2-3; a weak D match, TRBD1 (5 bases). Germline V gives CDR1 SGHNT, CDR2 YYREEE (reference sequence). The V gene lost 3 bases and the J gene lost 2 bases, with 16 bases spanning the gap. This CDR3 region has 16 residues. CDR3 DNA: TGTGCCAGCAGCTCCAGGGAACTACAGCACACAGATACGCAGTATTTT. The encoded protein is CASSSRELQHTDTQYF.

This clonotype was counted only a few times. The chain's CDR3 is CASSFVGAYNEQFF. The CDR3 DNA reads as TGTGCCAGCAGTTTTGTCGGGGCATACAATGAGCAGTTCTTC. The chain carries TRBV12-3 or TRBV12-4 and TRBJ2-1; D is tentatively TRBD1 or TRBD2 (5 bases each). This CDR3 has 14 residues. Trimming removed 3 bases at V and 4 bases at J, with 10 bases between.

The J gene is TRBJ1-5, the V gene TRBV20-1; possible D gene TRBD1, 6 bases. Germline-derived CDR1 and CDR2 are DFQATT and SNEGSKA (reference sequence). V was shortened by 5 bases and J by 2 bases, with 13 bases between the two germline ends. The CDR3 loop spans 14 amino acids. The CDR3 sequence is CSAGGGRGNQPQHF. CDR3 DNA: TGCAGTGCTGGTGGGGGGCGCGGCAATCAGCCCCAGCATTTT.

This clonotype was seen only a few times. The rearrangement uses TRBV12-3 or TRBV12-4 and TRBJ1-2, with unresolved D. There are 15 residues in the CDR3. V lost 2 bases to trimming and J lost 2 bases, with 12 bases between them. The CDR3 reads CASSLTPVSNYGYTF. The CDR3 DNA reads TGTGCCAGCAGTTTAACCCCAGTCTCCAACTATGGCTACACCTTC.

This clonotype came up a few times. The V call is TRBV15, the J call TRBJ2-7, with 8 bases that match TRBD1. CDR1 and CDR2 from the germline V gene are LNHNV and YYDKDF (reference sequence). V lost 3 bases to trimming and J lost 5 bases; unmatched junction nucleotides: 6. The CDR3 is made up of 14 amino acids. CDR3 in DNA: TGTGCCACCAGCAGCCGGACAGGGCATCACGAGCAGTACTTC. Residues: CATSSRTGHHEQYF.